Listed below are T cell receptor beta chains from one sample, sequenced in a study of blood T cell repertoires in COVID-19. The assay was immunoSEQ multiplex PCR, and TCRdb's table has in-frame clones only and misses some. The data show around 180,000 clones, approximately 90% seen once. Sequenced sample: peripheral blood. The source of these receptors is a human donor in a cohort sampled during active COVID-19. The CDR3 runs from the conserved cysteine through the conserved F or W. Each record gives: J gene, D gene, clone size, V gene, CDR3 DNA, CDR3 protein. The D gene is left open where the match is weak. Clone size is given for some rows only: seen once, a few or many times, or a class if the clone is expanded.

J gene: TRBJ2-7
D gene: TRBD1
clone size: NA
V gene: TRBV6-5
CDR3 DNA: TGTGCCAGCAGTTACTCAGGGGGCACCGAATACGAGCAGTACTTC
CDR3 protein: CASSYSGGTEYEQYF

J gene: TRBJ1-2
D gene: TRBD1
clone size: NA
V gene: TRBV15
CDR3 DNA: TGTGCCACCACCCCAGACAGGGGTAGTGGTGGCTACACCTTC
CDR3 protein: CATTPDRGSGGYTF

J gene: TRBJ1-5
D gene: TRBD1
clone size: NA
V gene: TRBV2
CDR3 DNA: TGTGCCAGCAGGAGTCGGGACAGACAAAATCAGCCCCAGCATTTT
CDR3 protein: CASRSRDRQNQPQHF

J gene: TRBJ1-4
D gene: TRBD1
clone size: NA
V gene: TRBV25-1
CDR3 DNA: TGTGCCAGCAGTGAATCCGGGACAGGGTCTGAAAAACTGTTTTTT
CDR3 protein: CASSESGTGSEKLFF

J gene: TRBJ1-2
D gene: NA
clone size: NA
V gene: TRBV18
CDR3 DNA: TGTGCCAGCTCACCCAACAGGGTGGGGGGGTATGGCTACACCTTC
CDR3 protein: CASSPNRVGGYGYTF

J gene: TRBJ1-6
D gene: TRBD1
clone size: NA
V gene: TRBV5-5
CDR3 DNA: TGTGCCAGCAGCCATATTCCGGGACAGGGGACCCCCCTCCACTTT
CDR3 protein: CASSHIPGQGTPLHF

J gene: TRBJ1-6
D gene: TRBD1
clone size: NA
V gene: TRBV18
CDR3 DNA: TGTGCCAGCTCACCGGGACAGGGTTATAATTCACCCCTCCACTTT
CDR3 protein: CASSPGQGYNSPLHF

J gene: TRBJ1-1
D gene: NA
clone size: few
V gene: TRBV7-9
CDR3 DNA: TGTGCCAGCAGCTTAGGAATCAGTGGCGCTTTCTTT
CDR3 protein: CASSLGISGAFF

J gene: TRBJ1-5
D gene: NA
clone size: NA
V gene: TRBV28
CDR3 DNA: TGTGCCAGCAGTGGGGCGGAAACAAATCAGCCCCAGCATTTT
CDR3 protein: CASSGAETNQPQHF

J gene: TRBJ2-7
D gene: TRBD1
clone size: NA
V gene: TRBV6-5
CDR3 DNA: TGTGCCAGCAGCTACGGGACAGGGGAAACCTACGAGCAGTACTTC
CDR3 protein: CASSYGTGETYEQYF

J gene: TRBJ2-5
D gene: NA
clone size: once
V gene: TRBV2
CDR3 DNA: TGTGCCAGATCCCCCGCCGGGGTGCAGACCCAGTACTTC
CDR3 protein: CARSPAGVQTQYF

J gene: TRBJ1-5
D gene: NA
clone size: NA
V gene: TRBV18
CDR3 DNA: TGTGCCAGCTCACCCGACAGAAATCAGCCCCAGCATTTT
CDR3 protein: CASSPDRNQPQHF

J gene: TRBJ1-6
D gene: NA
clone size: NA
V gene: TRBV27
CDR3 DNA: TGTGCCAGCAGTTTATCCCCCAAATGGTCAGGGCGGAATTCACCCCTCCACTTT
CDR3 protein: CASSLSPKWSGRNSPLHF

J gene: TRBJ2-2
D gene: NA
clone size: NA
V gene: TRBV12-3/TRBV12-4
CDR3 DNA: TGTGCCAGCAGTTTAACAGGGCCCGGGGAGCTGTTTTTT
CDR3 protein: CASSLTGPGELFF

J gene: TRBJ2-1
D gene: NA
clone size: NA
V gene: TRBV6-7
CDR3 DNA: TGTGCCAGCAGCCCAAAGGGGGGGGGTTACAATGAGCAGTTCTTC
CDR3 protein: CASSPKGGGYNEQFF

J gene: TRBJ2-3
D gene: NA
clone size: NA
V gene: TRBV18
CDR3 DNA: TGTGCCAGCCGGAAACTATCAGCAGATACGCAGTATTTT
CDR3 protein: CASRKLSADTQYF

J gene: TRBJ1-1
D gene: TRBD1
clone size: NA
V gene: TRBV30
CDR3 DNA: TGTGCCTGGGGAGCCGGACAGGGAATCGCTGAAGCTTTCTTT
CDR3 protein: CAWGAGQGIAEAFF

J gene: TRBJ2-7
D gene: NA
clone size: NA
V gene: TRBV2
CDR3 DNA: TGTGCCAGCAGGGCCTCCTACGAGCAGTACTTC
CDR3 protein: CASRASYEQYF

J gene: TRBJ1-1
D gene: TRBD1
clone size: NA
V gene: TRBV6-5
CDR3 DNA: TGTGCCAGCCAAACACAGGGGATGGCCACTGAAGCTTTCTTT
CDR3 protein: CASQTQGMATEAFF

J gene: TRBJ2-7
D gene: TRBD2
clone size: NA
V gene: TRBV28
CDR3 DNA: TGTGCCAGCAGTTCTGGACTAGCGGGCTACGAGCAGTACTTC
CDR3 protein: CASSSGLAGYEQYF

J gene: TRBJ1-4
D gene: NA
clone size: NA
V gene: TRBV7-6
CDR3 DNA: TGTGCCAGCAGCTTAGGGGCAGTTAATGAAAAACTGTTTTTT
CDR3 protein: CASSLGAVNEKLFF

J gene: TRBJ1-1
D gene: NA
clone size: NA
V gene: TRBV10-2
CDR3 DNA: TGCGCCAGCAGTGAGGCGGTGAACACTGAAGCTTTCTTT
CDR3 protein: CASSEAVNTEAFF

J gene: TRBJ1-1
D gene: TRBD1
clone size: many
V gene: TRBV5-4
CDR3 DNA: TGTGCCAGCAGCTTGTGGCAGGGGGCGAACACTGAAGCTTTCTTT
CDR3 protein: CASSLWQGANTEAFF

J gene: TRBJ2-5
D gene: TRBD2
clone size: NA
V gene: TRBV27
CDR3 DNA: TGTGCCAGCCAGAAACTAGCGGGAGAGATGGTCCGGGAGACCCAGTACTTC
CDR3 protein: CASQKLAGEMVRETQYF

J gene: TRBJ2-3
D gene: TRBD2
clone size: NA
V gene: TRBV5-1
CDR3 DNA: TGCGCCAGCTCCGAGGGGACTAGCGAGGCAGATACGCAGTATTTT
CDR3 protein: CASSEGTSEADTQYF

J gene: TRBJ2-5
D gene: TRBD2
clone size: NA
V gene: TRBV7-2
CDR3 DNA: TGTGCCAGCAGCCCCTGGGACTATCAGACCCAGTACTTC
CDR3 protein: CASSPWDYQTQYF

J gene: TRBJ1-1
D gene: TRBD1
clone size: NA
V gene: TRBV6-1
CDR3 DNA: TGTGCCAGCAGTGAAGGCCCAGGGGGCACTGAAGCTTTCTTT
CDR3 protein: CASSEGPGGTEAFF

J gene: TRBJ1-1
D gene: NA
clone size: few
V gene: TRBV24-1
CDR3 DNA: TGTGCCACCAGTGGGAACGACAGGAACACTGAAGCTTTCTTT
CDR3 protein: CATSGNDRNTEAFF

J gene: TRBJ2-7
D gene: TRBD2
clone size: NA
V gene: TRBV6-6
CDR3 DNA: TGTGCCAGCAGTCCAACTGCCCTGATAGCGGGAGGCCTTTGGGACGAGCAGTACTTC
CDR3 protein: CASSPTALIAGGLWDEQYF

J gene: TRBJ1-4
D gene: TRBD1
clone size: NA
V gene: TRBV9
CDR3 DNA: TGTGCCAGCAGCGGGGGACAGAGGGAAAAACTGTTTTTT
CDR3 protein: CASSGGQREKLFF

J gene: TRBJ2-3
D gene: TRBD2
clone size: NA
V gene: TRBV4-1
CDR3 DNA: TGCGCCAGCAGCCACCCCAGCGGGGGGGCAGATACGCAGTATTTT
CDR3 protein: CASSHPSGGADTQYF

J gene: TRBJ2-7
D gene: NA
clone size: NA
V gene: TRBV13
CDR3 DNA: TGTGCCAGCAGCTTAAAAGAGGAGCAGTACTTC
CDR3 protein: CASSLKEEQYF

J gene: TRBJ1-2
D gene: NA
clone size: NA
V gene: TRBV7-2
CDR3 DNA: TGTGCCAGCAGCCCTTCTCAGGGTCTGCACTATGGCTACACCTTC
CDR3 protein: CASSPSQGLHYGYTF

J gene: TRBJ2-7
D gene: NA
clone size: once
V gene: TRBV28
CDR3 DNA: TGTGCCAGCAAGAAGCCGTCGAGCTCCTACGAGCAGTACTTC
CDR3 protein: CASKKPSSSYEQYF

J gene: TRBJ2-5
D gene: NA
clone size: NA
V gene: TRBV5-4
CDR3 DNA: TGTGCCAGCAGCTTGGGGACTCGGCAAGAGACCCAGTACTTC
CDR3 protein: CASSLGTRQETQYF

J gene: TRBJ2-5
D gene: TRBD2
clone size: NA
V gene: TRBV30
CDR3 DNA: TGTGCCTGCTCCGGGAGGGCCCAAGAGACCCAGTACTTC
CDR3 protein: CACSGRAQETQYF

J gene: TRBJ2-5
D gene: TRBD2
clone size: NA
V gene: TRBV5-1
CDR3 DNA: TGCGCCAGCAGCTGGTCTAGCGGGGGGGCGCAAGAGACCCAGTACTTC
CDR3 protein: CASSWSSGGAQETQYF

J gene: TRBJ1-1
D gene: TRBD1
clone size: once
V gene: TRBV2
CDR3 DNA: TGTGCCAGCAGTGATTTTAGGACAGGGGGATTGACTTTCTTT
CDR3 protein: CASSDFRTGGLTFF

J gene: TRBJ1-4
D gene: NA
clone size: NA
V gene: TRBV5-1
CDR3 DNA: TGCGCCAGCAGTTCGGGAGTTCCCGGGACTTATGAAAAACTGTTTTTT
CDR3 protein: CASSSGVPGTYEKLFF

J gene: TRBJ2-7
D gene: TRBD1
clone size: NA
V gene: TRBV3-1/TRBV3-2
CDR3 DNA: TGTGCCAGCAGCTTCCTTCCCGGGACAGGGGGATACGAGCAGTACTTC
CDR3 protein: CASSFLPGTGGYEQYF

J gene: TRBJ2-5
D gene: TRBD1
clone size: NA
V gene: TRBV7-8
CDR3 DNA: TGTGCCAGCAGCGGTCCCGGGACAGGGGGCGGCAGCCAAGAGACCCAGTACTTC
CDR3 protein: CASSGPGTGGGSQETQYF

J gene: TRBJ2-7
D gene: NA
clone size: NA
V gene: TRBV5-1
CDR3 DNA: TGCGCCAGCAGCGGACAATACGAGCAGTACTTC
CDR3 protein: CASSGQYEQYF

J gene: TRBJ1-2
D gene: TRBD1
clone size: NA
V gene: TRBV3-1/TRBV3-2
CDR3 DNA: TGTGCCAGCTCCTGGACAGGGGGCGATGGCTACACCTTC
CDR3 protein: CASSWTGGDGYTF

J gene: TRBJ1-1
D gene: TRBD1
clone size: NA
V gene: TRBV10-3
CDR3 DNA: TGTGCCATTACTGAGACAGGGGGGCCTAACACTGAAGCTTTCTTT
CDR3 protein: CAITETGGPNTEAFF

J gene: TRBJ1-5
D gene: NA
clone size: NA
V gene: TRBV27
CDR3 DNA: TGTGCCAGCAGTTTATCATGGCGCAATCAGCCCCAGCATTTT
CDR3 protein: CASSLSWRNQPQHF

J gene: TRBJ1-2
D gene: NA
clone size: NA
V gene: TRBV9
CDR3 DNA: TGTGCCAGCAGCACCTGGCAGGGGCCCCCCTATGGCTACACCTTC
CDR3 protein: CASSTWQGPPYGYTF

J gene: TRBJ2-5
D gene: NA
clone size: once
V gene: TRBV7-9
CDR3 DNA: TGTGCCAGCACCTCACTCCAATTTAGCCCCCAAGAGACCCAGTACTTC
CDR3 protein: CASTSLQFSPQETQYF

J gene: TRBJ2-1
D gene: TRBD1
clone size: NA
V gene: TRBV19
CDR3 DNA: TGTGCCAGTAGTCCTCCTGGACAGGGATTTTACAATGAGCAGTTCTTC
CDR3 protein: CASSPPGQGFYNEQFF

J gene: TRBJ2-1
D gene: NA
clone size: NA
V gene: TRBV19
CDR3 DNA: TGTGCCAGTACCCTCGACACAACCTACAATGAGCAGTTCTTC
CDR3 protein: CASTLDTTYNEQFF

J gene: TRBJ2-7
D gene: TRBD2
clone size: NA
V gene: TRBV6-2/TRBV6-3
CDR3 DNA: TGTGCCAGCAGTTACACTACGGCTAGCGGGGCCTACGAGCAGTACTTC
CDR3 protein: CASSYTTASGAYEQYF

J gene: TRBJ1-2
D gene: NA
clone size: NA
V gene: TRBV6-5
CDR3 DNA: TGTGCCAGCACCAGGGGCCCCAACTATGGCTACACCTTC
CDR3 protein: CASTRGPNYGYTF

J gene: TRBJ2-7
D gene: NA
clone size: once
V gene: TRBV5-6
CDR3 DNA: TGTGCCAGCAGCTTGGCTGTTGCGTACGAGCAGTACTTC
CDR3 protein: CASSLAVAYEQYF

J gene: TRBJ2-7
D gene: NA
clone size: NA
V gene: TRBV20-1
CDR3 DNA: TGCAGTGCGAAACTAGGCGGGCAGTACTTC
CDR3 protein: CSAKLGGQYF

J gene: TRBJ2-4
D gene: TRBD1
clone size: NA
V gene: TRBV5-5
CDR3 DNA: TGTGCCAGCAGCAAGGGACAGGGGGGTACGAACATTCAGTACTTC
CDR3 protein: CASSKGQGGTNIQYF

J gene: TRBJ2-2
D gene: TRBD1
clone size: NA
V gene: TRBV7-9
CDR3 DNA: TGTGCCAGCAGCCAGGGACAGGGGCTTGGCACCGGGGAGCTGTTTTTT
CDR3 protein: CASSQGQGLGTGELFF

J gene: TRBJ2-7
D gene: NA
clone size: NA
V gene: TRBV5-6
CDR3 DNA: TGTGCCAGCAGCCCCCCAGGTGAGAGCTCCTACGAGCAGTACTTC
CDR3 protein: CASSPPGESSYEQYF